These 18 T cell receptor beta chains share one sample of origin, sequenced in a study of response to subunit inactivated influenza vaccine. TCRdb fed the RT-PCR reads into MiXCR, producing one record per CDR3 protein. The sample lists a few hundred thousand distinct CDR3 sequences; about 20% were seen once. Here the sequenced sample was PBMCs from blood, taken approximately 20 months after vaccination. These receptors were collected from a man in his fifties or sixties who received an inactivated influenza vaccine.

The chain couples TRBV12-3 or TRBV12-4 to TRBJ1-5; 9 bases line up with TRBD1. With 0 bases clipped from V and 4 bases from J, the junction kept 1 base outside the gene matches. This CDR3 has 15 residues. In DNA, the CDR3 is TGTGCCAGCAGTTTAGCCGGGACAGGGAATCAGCCCCAGCATTTT. Translated: CASSLAGTGNQPQHF.

The chain links TRBV20-1 to TRBJ1-2, with D hard to call. V dropped 2 bases and J dropped 8 bases, with 12 bases sitting between them. Germline loops: CDR1 DFQATT, CDR2 SNEGSKA (reference sequence). This CDR3 contains 12 residues. CDR3 sequence: CSARKGGHGYTF. As DNA, the CDR3 is TGCAGTGCTAGAAAGGGTGGTCACGGCTACACCTTC.

The sample holds a few counts of this clonotype. The chain has TRBV2 and TRBJ2-5, with D possibly TRBD1 on 5 matching bases. Germline CDR1 is SNHLY and CDR2 is FYNNEI. The CDR3 contains 14 residues. Trimming pared 2 bases from V and 0 bases from J, leaving 7 bases between. Here the CDR3 DNA reads TGTGCCAGCAGTGAACAGGGCTACCAAGAGACCCAGTACTTC. Protein: CASSEQGYQETQYF.

The table lists this clonotype with a few counts. The V gene is TRBV28, the J gene TRBJ2-2; 7 bases line up with TRBD1. This CDR3 contains 14 residues. V shed 4 bases and J 4 bases; nucleotides not matched to a gene: 3. CDR1 is MDHEN and CDR2 is SYDVKM in the germline V gene. The CDR3 DNA sequence: TGTGCCAGCAGTTACAGGGGTAGCACCGGGGAGCTGTTTTTT. This gives the protein CASSYRGSTGELFF.

This clonotype appeared a few times. The chain uses TRBV29-1 and TRBJ2-4, with 7 bases fitting TRBD2. The germline CDR1 and CDR2 sequences are SQVTM and ANQGSEA. V was pared by 6 bases and J by 0 bases, with 14 bases of the junction left unmatched. The CDR3 loop spans 17 amino acids. In DNA form, the CDR3 reads TGCAGCGTCGCCCAGAGCGGGATCGGGTTAGCCAAAAACATTCAGTACTTC. As protein: CSVAQSGIGLAKNIQYF.

This clonotype was recorded a few times. The gene calls are TRBV11-2 and TRBJ2-2, with D perhaps matching TRBD2 (5 bases). The CDR3 has 14 residues. Trimming took 2 bases from V and 6 from J, leaving 10 bases between them. The germline V gene encodes CDR1 SGHAT and CDR2 FQNNGV. The CDR3 reads CASSLHWTAGELFF. Here the CDR3 DNA reads TGTGCCAGCAGCTTACACTGGACTGCCGGGGAGCTGTTTTTT.

This clonotype was detected a few times. This sequence joins TRBV12-3 or TRBV12-4 and TRBJ2-1; D is uncertain. V was pared by 1 base and J by 3 bases, with 10 bases between. The CDR3 loop spans 15 amino acids. CDR3 nucleotide sequence: TGTGCCAGCAGTTTAGGGTGGCAGCTCTACAATGAGCAGTTCTTC. It encodes CASSLGWQLYNEQFF.

A few counts support this clonotype. The chain couples TRBV9 to TRBJ2-2; D gene unclear. CDR3 length: 13 amino acids. Germline CDR1 and CDR2: SGDLS and YYNGEE. Trimming removed 3 bases from V and 4 bases from J, with 7 bases in between. The CDR3 sequence is CASSAVLTGELFF. CDR3 DNA sequence: TGTGCCAGCAGCGCAGTGCTCACCGGGGAGCTGTTTTTT.

V gene TRBV27 combines with J gene TRBJ1-2; D not certain. Germline V gene data show CDR1 as MNHEY and CDR2 as SMNVEV (reference sequence). The CDR3 is 15 residues long. Deletions cut 2 bases from V and 3 bases from J, with 13 bases between. CDR3 sequence reads: CASSLMGARDYGYTF. Written as DNA, the CDR3 is TGTGCCAGCAGTTTAATGGGCGCGAGGGACTATGGCTACACCTTC.

The chain uses TRBV6-4 and TRBJ1-2; D gene ambiguous. Trimming left V 2 bases short and J 4 bases short, with 11 bases between. Germline lookup yields CDR1 MRHNA and CDR2 SNTAGT. The CDR3 loop spans 14 amino acids. CDR3 protein: CASSDTPDGYGYTF. CDR3 nucleotides: TGTGCCAGCAGTGACACCCCGGACGGCTATGGCTACACCTTC.

The chain combines TRBV28 with TRBJ2-5; possibly TRBD1 or TRBD2 for D (5 bases each). Trimming cost V 8 bases and J 0 bases, with 10 bases left between them. Per the germline V gene, CDR1 is MDHEN and CDR2 is SYDVKM. The length of the CDR3 is 13 residues. This CDR3 is CASWGGYQETQYF. The DNA of the CDR3 is TGTGCCAGCTGGGGCGGGTACCAAGAGACCCAGTACTTC.

In this sample, this clonotype turned up many times. The chain recombines TRBV29-1 with TRBJ1-2; D possibly corresponds to TRBD1 (5 bases). This CDR3 is 13 amino acids long. Germline V lookup: CDR1 SQVTM, CDR2 ANQGSEA. Trimming left V 6 bases short and J 1 base short, with 12 bases between. This CDR3 reads CSVPRGINYGYTF. The CDR3 DNA reads TGCAGCGTCCCCCGGGGGATTAACTATGGCTACACCTTC.

This clonotype was found many times. The chain has TRBV28 and TRBJ1-1; no firm D call. CDR1 is MDHEN and CDR2 is SYDVKM in the germline V gene. The CDR3 loop spans 12 amino acids. Trimming stripped 2 bases from V and 5 bases from J, with 6 bases between. In DNA form, the CDR3 reads TGTGCCAGCAGTTTACACGAAACTGAAGCTTTCTTT. This gives the protein CASSLHETEAFF. The complete variable domain, with remaining parts taken from reference TRBV28 and TRBJ1-1, reads DVKVTQSSRYLVKRTGEKVFLECVQDMDHENMFWYRQDPGLGLRLIYFSYDVKMKEKGDIPEGYSVSREKKERFSLILESASTNQTSMYLCASSLHETEAFFGQGTRLTVV.

The V and J genes are TRBV5-1 and TRBJ2-2; D is ambiguous. Germline V CDR1 and CDR2: SGHRS, YFSETQ. The ends were cut back, 0 bases at V and 1 base at J, with 10 bases in the middle. CDR3 length: 16 amino acids. The CDR3 here is CASSLAWAGNTGELFF. The DNA of the CDR3 is TGCGCCAGCAGCTTGGCCTGGGCAGGGAACACCGGGGAGCTGTTTTTT.

The chain couples TRBV19 to TRBJ2-3; TRBD1 matches at 9 bases. The length of the CDR3 is 16 residues. Germline CDR1 is LNHDA and CDR2 is SQIVND (reference sequence). The V gene end was trimmed by 5 bases and the J gene end by 0 bases; junction bases not matched to a gene: 6. The CDR3 nucleotides read TGTGCCAGTAGTCTCTCGGGACAGGGAAGCACAGATACGCAGTATTTT. Encoded protein: CASSLSGQGSTDTQYF.

This clonotype was seen only a few times. The chain links TRBV5-6 to TRBJ1-2; 10 nucleotides match TRBD1. The CDR3 runs to 16 residues. Germline values: CDR1 SGHDT, CDR2 YYEEEE. V shed 6 bases and J 4 bases; nucleotides not matched to a gene: 12. CDR3 nucleotide sequence: TGTGCCAGCACCCTTTTATGGACAGGGGGAGGCTATGGCTACACCTTC. Amino acid sequence: CASTLLWTGGGYGYTF.

This chain connects TRBV20-1 to TRBJ2-5, with TRBD2 as a possible D gene (5 bases). CDR3 length: 14 amino acids. Deletions cut 0 bases from V and 5 bases from J, with 13 bases between. Germline V gene lookup returns CDR1 DFQATT and CDR2 SNEGSKA (reference sequence). CDR3 in DNA: TGCAGTGCTAGAGAATATCGGGGTGGCGAGACCCAGTACTTC. The encoded protein is CSAREYRGGETQYF.

This chain connects TRBV29-1 to TRBJ2-3; 16 bases are shared with TRBD2. The CDR3 covers 15 residues. Per the germline V gene, CDR1 is SQVTM and CDR2 is ANQGSEA. The J segment lost 5 bases and the V segment lost 7 bases, leaving 6 bases of the junction unmatched. For the CDR3, the DNA is TGCAGCGAGGGACTAGCGGGAGGGCGTGGAGATACGCAGTATTTT. It codes for CSEGLAGGRGDTQYF.